The T cell receptor beta chain described here comes from a study of T-cell memory formation after mild COVID-19. Findings of the study overall: Contracting clones, day 15 to 85, had balanced CD4/CD8, and later expanders favored CD4+.

A word on this clonotype: Its target is not known.

MiXCR, run by TCRdb on the 5' RACE reads, gives a single entry per CDR3 protein. The sample shows 80,000 to 130,000 distinct CDR3 sequences, around 10% of them seen only once. The ends lost 6 bases at V and 6 bases at J; junction bases unmatched: 9. The V gene's germline CDR1 is MNHEY and CDR2 SVGAGI. This CDR3 has 15 residues. This receptor was taken from a man aged 18 to 30 who had mild COVID-19 (a few samples of this study predate the infection). Cell type and time point are not known. Sequenced: PBMCs or a T cell subset sorted from them (not recorded which). The J gene is TRBJ2-3, the V gene TRBV6-5; 10 bases line up with TRBD2. The CDR3 nucleotides read TGTGCCAGCAGCCTTAGCGGGGGGTTCTTGGATACGCAGTATTTT. Its protein is CASSLSGGFLDTQYF.